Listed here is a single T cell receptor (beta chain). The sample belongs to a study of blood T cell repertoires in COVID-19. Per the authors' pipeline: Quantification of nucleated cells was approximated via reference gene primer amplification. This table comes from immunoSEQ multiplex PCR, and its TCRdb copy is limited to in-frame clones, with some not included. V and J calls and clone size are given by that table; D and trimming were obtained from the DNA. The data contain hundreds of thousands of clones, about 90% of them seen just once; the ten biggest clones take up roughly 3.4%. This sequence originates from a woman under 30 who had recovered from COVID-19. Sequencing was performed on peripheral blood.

CDR3 nucleotide sequence: TGTGCCAGCAGTCGTGGTCAGACAGGTTCCAGGGATTCACCCCTCCACTTT. Protein sequence: CASSRGQTGSRDSPLHF. The chain is built from TRBV6-6 and TRBJ1-6, with D possibly TRBD1 on 6 matching bases. The CDR3 extends over 17 amino acids. Trimming left V 5 bases short and J 8 bases short, with 22 bases between. The germline CDR1 and CDR2 sequences are MNHNY and SVGAGI (reference sequence).